A selection of T cell receptor beta chains follows, all from one sample in a study of vaccination and CD4 T cells after COVID-19. TCRdb re-called the PCR reads through MiXCR, storing one row per CDR3 protein. The repertoire consists of about 15,000 distinct CDR3 sequences, with 20% to 25% occurring once and the leading ten covering approximately 12%. Their antigen targets remain unknown. The sample here was CD4+ T cells from blood, cultured in vitro, taken before SARS-CoV-2 vaccination. Source of these receptors: a human donor who received a COVID-19 vaccine. Both conserved end residues are part of each CDR3. D genes are given only for firm matches. Part of the rows lack a size; the others show once, few, many or a class for expanded clones.

d_call	v_call	j_call	clone_size	cdr3_nt	cdr3_aa
NA	TRBV20-1	TRBJ2-7	NA	TGCAGTGCTAGGAGGGGGGGGAGCTCCTACGAGCAGTACTTC	CSARRGGSSYEQYF
NA	TRBV15	TRBJ2-1	few	TGTGCCACCAGCAGAGATCTCCCAGGGGTCAATGAGCAGTTCTTC	CATSRDLPGVNEQFF
NA	TRBV7-2	TRBJ1-1	few	TGTGCCAGCAGCTTATCACTAGGGTTTATGAACACTGAAGCTTTCTTT	CASSLSLGFMNTEAFF
NA	TRBV5-4	TRBJ1-3	NA	TGTGCCAGCAGCAGGGGCCTACAGGGTACCGGAAACACCATATATTTT	CASSRGLQGTGNTIYF
TRBD1	TRBV18	TRBJ1-5	few	TGTGCCAGCTCACCCGCACCAGGGGGCGCGAATCAGCCCCAGCATTTT	CASSPAPGGANQPQHF
TRBD1	TRBV19	TRBJ1-2	NA	TGTGCCAGTGGTGCTACAGGGGGTGGGTCTGGCTACACCTTC	CASGATGGGSGYTF
TRBD1	TRBV19	TRBJ2-7	NA	TGTGCCAGTAGTATCGGGACAGGTTCCTACGAGCAGTACTTC	CASSIGTGSYEQYF
NA	TRBV6-1	TRBJ1-2	few	TGTGCCAGCAGTGCTTTTGGGGACTATGGCTACACCTTC	CASSAFGDYGYTF
NA	TRBV12-3/TRBV12-4	TRBJ1-2	NA	TGTGCCAGCTCTCACGCGCCGGGGGCCACAAACTATGGCTACACCTTC	CASSHAPGATNYGYTF
NA	TRBV5-1	TRBJ2-7	NA	TGCGCCAGCAGCTCCAACCCATTAGGGGTCAGGGTAGCAGAGCAGTACTTC	CASSSNPLGVRVAEQYF
NA	TRBV9	TRBJ2-2	NA	TGTGCCAGCAGCATCCGAGCCGGGTATCAGACCGGGGAGCTGTTTTTT	CASSIRAGYQTGELFF
TRBD2	TRBV20-1	TRBJ2-4	few	TGCAGTGCTAGAGATTCCCTAGCGGGGGGCCTCGGGGATGTTCCCAAAAACATTCAGTACTTC	CSARDSLAGGLGDVPKNIQYF
TRBD2	TRBV19	TRBJ2-1	few	TGTGCCAGTACCCGACTAGCGGGGGCCTTATCCGACAATGAGCAGTTCTTC	CASTRLAGALSDNEQFF
NA	TRBV18	TRBJ2-2	NA	TGTGCCAGCTCACCACAGGGGTACACCGGGGAGCTGTTTTTT	CASSPQGYTGELFF
TRBD2	TRBV6-4	TRBJ2-7	few	TGTGCCAGCAGTTTTCGGGGGGGATACGAGCAGTACTTC	CASSFRGGYEQYF
NA	TRBV10-1	TRBJ2-3	NA	TGCGCCAGCAGTGAGTCGGGCACAGATACGCAGTATTTT	CASSESGTDTQYF
NA	TRBV20-1	TRBJ2-5	NA	TGCAGTGCTAGAGATGCATGGGGGGACCAAGAGACCCAGTACTTC	CSARDAWGDQETQYF
TRBD2	TRBV12-3/TRBV12-4	TRBJ2-3	few	TGTGCCAGCAGTTTTGCCCTAGCGGGGAAGTCGGATACGCAGTATTTT	CASSFALAGKSDTQYF
NA	TRBV7-3	TRBJ2-3	NA	TGTGCCAGCAGCTTAAGGGGGGGGGCGGCTGGAGATACGCAGTATTTT	CASSLRGGAAGDTQYF
NA	TRBV12-3/TRBV12-4	TRBJ2-2	NA	TGTGCCAGCAGTTTACCCCTGGCTCCCGAAATAAACACCGGGGAGCTGTTTTTT	CASSLPLAPEINTGELFF
TRBD1	TRBV6-1	TRBJ1-2	few	TGTGCCAGCAGTGAACGGGACAGGGTGTATGGCTACACCTTC	CASSERDRVYGYTF
NA	TRBV11-3	TRBJ1-6	few	TGTGCCAGCAGCTTAGATTTGGACATCGATTCACCCCTCCACTTT	CASSLDLDIDSPLHF
TRBD1	TRBV20-1	TRBJ2-2	few	TGCAGTGCTAGAGAAGTGGGACAGGAAAACACCGGGGAGCTGTTTTTT	CSAREVGQENTGELFF
TRBD2	TRBV5-1	TRBJ2-7	few	TGCGCCAGCAGCCCTAGCGGGGGGTATCCCTACGAGCAGTACTTC	CASSPSGGYPYEQYF
NA	TRBV19	TRBJ1-2	few	TGTGCCAGTACCGGTTCGATTTATGGCTACACCTTC	CASTGSIYGYTF
TRBD2	TRBV11-2	TRBJ2-3	NA	TGTGCCAGCAGCTTAGCCGGAATGACTAGCGGGGGTCCCACAGATACGCAGTATTTT	CASSLAGMTSGGPTDTQYF
NA	TRBV24-1	TRBJ1-2	few	TGTGCCACCAGTGACGGCGGGGCTAAGAGCTATGGCTACACCTTC	CATSDGGAKSYGYTF
NA	TRBV5-4	TRBJ1-6	few	TGTGCCAGCAGCTTGGACAGGTCCTTGAATTCACCCCTCCACTTT	CASSLDRSLNSPLHF
NA	TRBV7-6	TRBJ1-1	NA	TGTGCCAGCAGCTTAGATGTCAGGAACACTGAAGCTTTCTTT	CASSLDVRNTEAFF
NA	TRBV7-2	TRBJ1-5	NA	TGTGCCAGCAGCTTAGGGAGGGGGGGGAATCAGCCCCAGCATTTT	CASSLGRGGNQPQHF
TRBD1	TRBV10-3	TRBJ1-6	NA	TGTGCCATCAGTGTAACAGGGGGGAATTCACCCCTCCGCTTT	CAISVTGGNSPLRF
TRBD1	TRBV5-6	TRBJ1-1	NA	TGTGCCAGCAGCGCAACAGGGGGCTCCGCTGAAGCTTTCTTT	CASSATGGSAEAFF
NA	TRBV6-5	TRBJ2-2	NA	TGTGCCAGCAGTTACTCGACGCGATACACCGGGGAGCTGTTTTTT	CASSYSTRYTGELFF
NA	TRBV7-9	TRBJ1-2	few	TGTGCCAGCAGCTTCGGGGGTATGGATGGCTACACCTTC	CASSFGGMDGYTF
NA	TRBV15	TRBJ1-1	NA	TGTGCCACCAGCAGAGATCACTCTAGGGCGGGAGGAGCTTTCTTT	CATSRDHSRAGGAFF